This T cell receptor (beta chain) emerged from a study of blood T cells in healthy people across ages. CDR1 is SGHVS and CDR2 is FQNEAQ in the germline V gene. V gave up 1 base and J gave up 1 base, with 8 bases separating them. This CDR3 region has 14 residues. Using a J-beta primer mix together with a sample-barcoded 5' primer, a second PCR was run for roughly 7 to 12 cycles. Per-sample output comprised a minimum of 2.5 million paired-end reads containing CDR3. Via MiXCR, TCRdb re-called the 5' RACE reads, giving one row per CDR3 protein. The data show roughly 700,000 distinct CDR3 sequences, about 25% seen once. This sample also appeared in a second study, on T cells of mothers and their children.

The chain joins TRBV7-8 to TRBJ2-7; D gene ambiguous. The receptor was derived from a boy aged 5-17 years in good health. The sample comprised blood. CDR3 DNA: TGTGCCAGCAGCTTAGAGGCGTATTCCTACGAGCAGTACTTC. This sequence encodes CASSLEAYSYEQYF.